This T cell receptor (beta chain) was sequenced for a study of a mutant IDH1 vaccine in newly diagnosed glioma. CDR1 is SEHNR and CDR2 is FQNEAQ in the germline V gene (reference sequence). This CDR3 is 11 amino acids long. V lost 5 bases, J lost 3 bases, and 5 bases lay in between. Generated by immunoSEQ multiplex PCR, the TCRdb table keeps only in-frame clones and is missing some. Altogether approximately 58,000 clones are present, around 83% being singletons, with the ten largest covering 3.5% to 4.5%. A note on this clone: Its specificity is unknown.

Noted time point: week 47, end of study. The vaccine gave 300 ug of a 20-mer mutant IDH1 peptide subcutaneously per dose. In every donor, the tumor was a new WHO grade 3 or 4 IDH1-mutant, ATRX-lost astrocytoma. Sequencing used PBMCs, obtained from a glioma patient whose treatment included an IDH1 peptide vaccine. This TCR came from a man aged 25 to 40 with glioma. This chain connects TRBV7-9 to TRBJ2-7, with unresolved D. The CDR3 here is CASSDSYEQYF. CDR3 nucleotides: TGTGCCAGCAGCGATAGCTACGAGCAGTACTTC. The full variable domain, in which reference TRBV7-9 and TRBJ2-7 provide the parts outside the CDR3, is DTGVSQNPRHKITKRGQNVTFRCDPISEHNRLYWYRQTLGQGPEFLTYFQNEAQLEKSRLLSDRFSAERPKGSFSTLEIQRTEQGDSAMYLCASSDSYEQYFGPGTRLTVT.